Sequencing of this TCR beta chain was carried out in a study of cytomegalovirus exposure and HLA in healthy donors (dated by TCRdb to between 2016 and 2019). In the study overall: An earlier analysis of several hundred of the donors reported more than 250 Gb of sequence data and 117 million unique TCR beta sequences from approximately 180 million T cells. To decide whether each TCR beta V gene segment behaved as functional or pseudogenic, an earlier analysis of approximately 590 of the donors relied on high-throughput TCR beta sequencing. Typing coverage varied by locus: roughly 620-640 donors for A, B, C, DRB1 and DQB1; approximately 500 for DQA1; approximately 610 for DPA1; approximately 490 for DPB1. The study combined high-throughput TCR immunosequencing, statistical association of individual TCRs with disease status, and machine learning to predict cytomegalovirus infection status. Approximately 310 gigabases of sequencing data and around 87 million unique TCR sequences were included in an early release covering several hundred HLA-typed donors. The genetic ancestry cluster associated with self-reported Caucasian donors included 81% of the roughly 410 genotyped donors. Besides the first cohort of hundreds of subjects, a separate validation cohort made up of roughly 120 different subjects was used. HLA typing covered class I and class II loci at four-digit resolution. Donor age, sex, ethnicity and CMV serostatus were compiled alongside the repertoire data. Roughly five DR-DQ haplotypes were handled as single units for association and clustering, since linkage in the cohort was strong. A later analysis re-examined previously published TCR beta repertoires from more than 600 donors and added high-resolution HLA genotyping to investigate patterns of TCR occurrence. The study used immunosequencing to profile the T cell repertoires of approximately 690 subjects and linked those repertoires to cytomegalovirus serostatus. Among around 400 genotyped donors of the cohort, an average of about 240,000 unique TCR beta nucleotide sequences were sequenced per donor, roughly 20% of them non-productive. The study aimed to test whether cataloging public T cell receptors could reveal signatures of past pathogen exposure. A later genetic analysis took genome-wide SNP genotypes for about 55% of the 666 donors and used that subset as a discovery cohort. All discovery cohort repertoires had been generated using a single sequencing platform. Rather than drawing on any new phenotypic data, the later analysis identified candidate immune exposures from TCR beta sequences and the way those sequences occurred across donors.

Results the study describes overall, beyond this receptor: Because the 87-base-pair reads could not distinguish some IMGT-functional V segments, including TRBV6-2 and TRBV6-3, those segments were excluded. The earlier analysis of some 540 of the donors excluded roughly 16 rarely observed V segments, including chromosome 9 orphons, because counts were too low. Several of the top co-occurrence clusters appeared to be linked to parvovirus B19, influenza, CMV and Epstein-Barr virus, according to a later analysis. A later analysis found that TCR association rates varied across HLA loci, with DRB1 alleles showing the most associated TCRs and HLA-C alleles the fewest. Cytomegalovirus status was reported to be diagnosed by the classifier with high specificity and sensitivity in both the original and validation cohorts. An earlier analysis of around 500 of the donors showed that most TCR beta V segments appeared in productive rearrangements either about 87% or about 30% of the time, which broadly matched IMGT annotations. At a false discovery rate of 0.05, a later analysis linked fewer than 20,000 TCR beta sequences to specific HLA alleles. A later genetic analysis reported fewer N-insertions in productive TCRs among donors in an Asian-associated ancestry cluster than the roughly 700-donor mean. The authors suggested that the approach could potentially be generalized to other disease states and immunological phenotypes. The sequencing pipeline was judged likely to have produced a cluster of highly shared sequence variants as a technical artifact. Strong co-occurrence of HLA alleles, especially DR and DQ, made assigning TCR associations to individual alleles difficult. In vitro tests confirmed that a few of the cytomegalovirus-associated TCR beta chains recognize cytomegalovirus antigens. Across donors, most TCR sequences were observed very rarely, whereas some public TCRs were present in many individuals. In a later genetic analysis, a missense DCLRE1C variant was associated with V-gene and J-gene trimming of TCR beta chains, and the association was replicated in an independent cohort. The presence/absence analyses assumed that sequencing depth was roughly uniform across donors, and that assumption may not be true. A further reported finding was that TCR beta sequences accurately predicted the HLA-A and HLA-B alleles for most subjects in the first cohort. Only TCR beta chains were sequenced in this cohort, and the absence of alpha or paired-chain data limited detectable features. The study gave a list of over 150 TCR beta chains associated with cytomegalovirus. Compared with equally common non-associated chains, HLA-associated TCR beta chains in a later analysis were more clonally expanded and had lower generation probabilities. Correlated functional status among segregating V segments might reflect linkage disequilibrium, but an unknown experimental factor could not be ruled out. CMV serostatus was the only immune exposure information available for the cohort. Because HLA typing was unavailable for some donors at each locus, only the typed subset was used in association tests. According to a later analysis, most CMV-associated TCR beta chains appeared to be HLA-restricted, and the HLA associations seemed to be driven largely by CMV exposure.

Note on this clone: Its antigen specificity is not known. The input lacks base qualities; no much larger clone sits a single base away.

Library generation was performed with the immunoSEQ multiplex PCR assay. For the multiplex PCR, a mixture combining 60 forward primers for TCR Vbeta segments and 13 reverse primers for TCR Jbeta segments was used. Amplification of the CDR3 region of rearranged TCR beta genes was performed with a multiplex PCR assay on genomic DNA. On the Illumina HiSeq System, the amplified TCR beta libraries were sequenced as 87-base-pair reads. The authors' analysis ran thus. Across the 640 or so repertoires, a later analysis counted some 81 million unique TCR beta chains, 8.5 million to 12 million of which were shared by at least two donors. A nearest-neighbor algorithm error-corrected the raw reads and collapsed the reads into unique sequences, merging closely related sequences to remove PCR and sequencing errors. Alignment of CDR3 sequences to IMGT reference sequences was used to assign V, D and J gene segments. Each retained sequence needed at least a six-nucleotide match to both a V gene segment and a J gene segment. A rearrangement was called productive if the CDR3 had no stop codons and remained in frame with V and J, and every other rearrangement was called non-productive. CDR3 was defined according to IMGT convention as the region running from the second conserved V-encoded cysteine to the conserved J-encoded phenylalanine. In an earlier analysis of 500 to 650 of the donors, sequences lacking an unambiguous match to a single V gene segment were excluded. In an earlier analysis of a few hundred of the donors, V segments were called functional above 56.7% productive rearrangements and were called segregating when the between-donor standard deviation exceeded 5%. A statistical classification framework was built for diagnosing cytomegalovirus status from the catalog of TCR beta chain sequences. In a later analysis, TCR nucleotide sequences were compared against IMGT/GENE-DB human TR gene sequences so that V and J genes could be assigned. A later analysis assigned CDR3 sequences and most-parsimonious VDJ recombination scenarios with the TCRdist pipeline. In a later analysis, each TCR beta chain was defined by its CDR3 amino acid sequence together with its V-gene family, and reads without a unique V-gene family were excluded. To address suspected cross-contamination and a sequencing artifact, a later analysis removed some 620 highly shared, low-generation-probability nucleotide sequences. A later analysis calculated a clonal expansion index for each public chain from normalized within-repertoire ranks of inferred template counts. In a later analysis, generation probabilities were computed with a VDJ recombination model fitted to out-of-frame rearrangements, and the resulting probabilities were checked against IGoR. Hypergeometric tests were used in a later analysis to score TCR-TCR, TCR-HLA and TCR-CMV co-occurrence, with a repertoire-size bias correction applied to the TCR pairs. A later analysis estimated false discovery rates by permuting HLA or CMV assignments 20 times. In a later analysis, co-occurring TCRs were grouped using DBSCAN, and TCRdist sequence similarity was added for clustering within HLA-allele-positive subsets. Repertoires with fewer than 30,000 or more than 120,000 public chains were left out of co-occurrence clustering, as were several repertoires with anomalous nucleotide sharing. Entries here come from immuneACCESS through TCRdb and include only in-frame sequences with V and J called. Some clones fail to appear in such tables; in the studies checked, an unresolved V gene covers under half of the shortfall, and the cause of the remainder is unknown. That table is the source of V, J and clone size, and D and trimming were worked out from the DNA. The sample data list approximately 120,000 clones, and over 70% of these were observed just once. The ten top clones hold 4% of the sample.

V is cut by 4 bases and J by 2 bases, and the space between the germline ends is 12 bases. The CDR3 spans 14 residues, from the cysteine through the phenylalanine. Here the CDR3 DNA is all that survives: 42 bases in frame from base 1. CDR1 SQVTM and CDR2 ANQGSEA were looked up in the germline V gene. The cohort consisted of 670 or so healthy bone marrow donors. At the time of sampling, all cohort members were nominally healthy, though unrecorded immune exposures were likely present. The donor was CMV seropositive and was included in the group of 290 or so seropositive cohort members. A peripheral blood sample was collected from each donor, and TCR beta sequencing was performed on peripheral blood mononuclear cells. The Qiagen DNeasy Blood Extraction Kit was used to extract genomic DNA from the blood cell samples.

The receptor chain draws on TRBV29-1 and TRBJ1-5; no D gene is confidently identified. Sequenced input: PBMCs. The TCR comes from a man aged 40-49 years in good health and CMV-seropositive. CDR3 loop: CSVGGIGGNQPQHF. The DNA sequence follows: TGCAGCGTTGGGGGTATCGGGGGCAATCAGCCCCAGCATTTT.